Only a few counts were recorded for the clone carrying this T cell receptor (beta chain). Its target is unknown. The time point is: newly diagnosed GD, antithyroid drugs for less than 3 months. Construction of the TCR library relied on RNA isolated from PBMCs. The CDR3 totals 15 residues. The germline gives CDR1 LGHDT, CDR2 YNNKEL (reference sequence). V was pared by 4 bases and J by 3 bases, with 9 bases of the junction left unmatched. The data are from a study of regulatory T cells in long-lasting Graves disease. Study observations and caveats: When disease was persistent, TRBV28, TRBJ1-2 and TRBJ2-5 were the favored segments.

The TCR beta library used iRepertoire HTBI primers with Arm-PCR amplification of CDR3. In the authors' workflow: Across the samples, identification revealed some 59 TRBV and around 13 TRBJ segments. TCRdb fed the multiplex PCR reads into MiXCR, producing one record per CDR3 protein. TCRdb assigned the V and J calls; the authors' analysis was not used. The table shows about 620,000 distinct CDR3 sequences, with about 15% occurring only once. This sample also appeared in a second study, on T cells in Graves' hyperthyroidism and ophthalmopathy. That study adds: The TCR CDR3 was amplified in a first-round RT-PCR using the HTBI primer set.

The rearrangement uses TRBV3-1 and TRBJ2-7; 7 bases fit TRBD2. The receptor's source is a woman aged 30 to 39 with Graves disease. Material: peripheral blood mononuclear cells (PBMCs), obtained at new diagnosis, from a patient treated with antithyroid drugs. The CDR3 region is CASSPSKSGNYEQYF. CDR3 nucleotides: TGTGCCAGCAGCCCCTCTAAGAGCGGGAACTACGAGCAGTACTTC.